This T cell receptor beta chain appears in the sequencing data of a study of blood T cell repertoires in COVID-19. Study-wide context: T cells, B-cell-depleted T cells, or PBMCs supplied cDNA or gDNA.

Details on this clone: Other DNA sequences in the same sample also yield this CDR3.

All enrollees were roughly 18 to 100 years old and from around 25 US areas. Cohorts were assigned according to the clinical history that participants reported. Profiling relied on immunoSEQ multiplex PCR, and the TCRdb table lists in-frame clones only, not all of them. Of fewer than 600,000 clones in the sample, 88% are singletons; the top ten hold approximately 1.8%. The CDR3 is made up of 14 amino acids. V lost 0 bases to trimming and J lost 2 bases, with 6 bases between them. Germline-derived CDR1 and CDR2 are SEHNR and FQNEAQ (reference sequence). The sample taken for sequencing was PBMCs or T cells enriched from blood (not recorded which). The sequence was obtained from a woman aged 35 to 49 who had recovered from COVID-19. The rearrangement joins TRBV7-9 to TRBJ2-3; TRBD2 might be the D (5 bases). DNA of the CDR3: TGTGCCAGCAGCTTAGCGGGAGCCACAGATACGCAGTATTTT. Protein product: CASSLAGATDTQYF.